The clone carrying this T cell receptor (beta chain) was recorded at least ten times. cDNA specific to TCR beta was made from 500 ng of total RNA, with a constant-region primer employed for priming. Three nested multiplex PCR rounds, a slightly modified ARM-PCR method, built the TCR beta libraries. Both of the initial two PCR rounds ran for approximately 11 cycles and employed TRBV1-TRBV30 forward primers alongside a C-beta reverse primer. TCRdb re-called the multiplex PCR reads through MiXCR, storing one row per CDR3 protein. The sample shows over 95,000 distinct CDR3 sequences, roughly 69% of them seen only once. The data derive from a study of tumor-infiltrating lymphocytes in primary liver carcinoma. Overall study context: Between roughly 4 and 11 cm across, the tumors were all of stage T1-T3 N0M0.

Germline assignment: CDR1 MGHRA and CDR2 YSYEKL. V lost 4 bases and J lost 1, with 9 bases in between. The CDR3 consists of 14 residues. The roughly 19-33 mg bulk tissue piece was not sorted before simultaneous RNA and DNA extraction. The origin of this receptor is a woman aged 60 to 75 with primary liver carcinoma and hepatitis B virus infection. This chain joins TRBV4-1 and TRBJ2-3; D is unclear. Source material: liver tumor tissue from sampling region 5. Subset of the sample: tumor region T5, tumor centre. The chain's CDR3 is CASSPKSGTDTQYF. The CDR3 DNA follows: TGCGCCAGCAGCCCTAAATCTGGCACAGATACGCAGTATTTT.